This T cell receptor (beta chain) was sequenced during a study of blood T cell repertoires in COVID-19. At the level of the study: Samples taken during acute and convalescent COVID-19 were collected in the United States, Italy and Spain.

Authors' data handling: Estimation of nucleated cell counts relied on the amplification of reference gene primers. The method was immunoSEQ multiplex PCR; TCRdb's version includes in-frame clones alone and lacks a portion of them. V and J calls plus clone size are reproduced from that table; the DNA served to infer D and trimming. The top ten hold about 24% of the sample, which has approximately 38,000 clones, 75% to 90% seen once. J was trimmed by 4 bases and V by 0 bases; bases with no gene match: 8. Germline CDR1 is LGHNA and CDR2 is YNFKEQ. This CDR3 region has 17 residues. The receptor was derived from a man aged 50 to 59 with active or convalescent COVID-19. Input material: peripheral blood. V gene TRBV4-2 combines with J gene TRBJ2-1, with 8 bases aligning to TRBD2. The CDR3 DNA sequence: TGTGCCAGCAGCCAAGATTCCGGGGGGGGCCCTTACAATGAGCAGTTCTTC. Translation: CASSQDSGGGPYNEQFF.